The 23 T cell receptor beta chains in this list originate from one sample, sequenced in a study of regulatory T cells in long-lasting Graves disease. Construction of TCR beta libraries relied on iRepertoire HTBI primers and on Arm-PCR targeting CDR3 regions. TCRdb called the multiplex PCR reads again in MiXCR, with one record for every CDR3 protein. Of hundreds of thousands of distinct CDR3 sequences listed, roughly 23% were seen once; the top ten hold roughly an eighth. Time point defined: persistent/refractory GD, antithyroid drugs over 5 years with positive TRAb. Scientists built the TCR library using RNA that was extracted from PBMCs. Sequencing was performed on peripheral blood mononuclear cells (PBMCs), taken when the disease was refractory, from a patient treated with antithyroid drugs. Source of these receptors: a female donor with Graves disease.

Many counts were recorded for this clonotype. The chain combines TRBV7-8 with TRBJ2-5; D possibly corresponds to TRBD2 (6 bases). From germline, CDR1 is SGHVS and CDR2 FQNEAQ. The germline V and J ends were trimmed by 5 bases and 7 bases, with 20 bases remaining between them. The CDR3 is 15 residues long. The CDR3: CASSRPGLPSGTQYF. In nucleotides, the CDR3 is TGTGCCAGCAGCCGACCAGGACTACCCTCGGGGACCCAGTACTTC.

In this sample, this clonotype turned up many times. The chain combines TRBV28 with TRBJ2-7, with D possibly called TRBD1 or TRBD2 (5 bases each). CDR3 length: 12 residues. Germline V CDR1 and CDR2: MDHEN, SYDVKM. The V end was cut by 8 bases, the J end by 6 bases, with 14 bases between. The chain's CDR3 is CASLGAEGEQYF. CDR3 nucleotide sequence: TGTGCCAGCCTCGGGGCCGAGGGCGAGCAGTACTTC.

In regard to this clonotype: A much larger clonotype is one base distant, so this may be a read error. The rearrangement links TRBV7-8 to TRBJ2-2, with TRBD2 matching over 10 bases. V was pared by 11 bases and J by 4 bases, with 16 bases of the junction left unmatched. CDR1 and CDR2 from the germline V gene are SGHVS and FQNEAQ. The CDR3 length is 17 residues. The CDR3 reads CAGKVTLAGGVTGELFF. DNA for the CDR3: TGTGCCGGCAAGGTGACCTTAGCGGGAGGTGTCACCGGGGAGCTGTTTTTT.

The sample holds a few counts of this clonotype. V gene TRBV6-5 combines with J gene TRBJ1-2; 7 nucleotides agree with TRBD1. This CDR3 contains 13 residues. Germline-derived CDR1 and CDR2 are MNHEY and SVGAGI. V shed 2 bases, J shed 12 bases, and the junction held 9 bases outside the gene matches. The CDR3 sequence is CASSYGGQGGHTF. DNA for the CDR3: TGTGCCAGCAGTTACGGGGGCCAGGGGGGTCACACCTTC.

This clonotype was observed at least ten times. Compared with germline, one end of the junction differs, possibly owing to a read error. The rearrangement joins TRBV20-1 to TRBJ2-1, with D possibly TRBD2 on 6 matching bases. The CDR3 is made up of 12 amino acids. The germline CDR1 and CDR2 sequences are DFQATT and SNEGSKA (reference sequence). CDR3 loop: CSARAGLDEQFF. The DNA for the CDR3 is TGCAGCGCTAGGGCGGGACTCGATGAGCAGTTCTTC.

The CDR3 loop reads CASSLGTGGFEQYF. The CDR3 region has the DNA TGTGCCAGCAGCTTGGGGACAGGGGGATTCGAGCAGTACTTC. The genes are TRBV13 and TRBJ2-7; 11 nucleotides line up with TRBD1. The CDR3 length is 14 residues. The germline CDR1 and CDR2 sequences are PRHDT and FYEKMQ (reference sequence). Germline trimming cut 3 bases from V and 6 bases from J; bases unmatched to any gene: 4.

This clonotype has ten or more counts. The rearrangement uses TRBV12-3 or TRBV12-4 and TRBJ2-7, with 9 nucleotides matching TRBD2. Losses at the gene ends were 5 bases for V and 9 bases for J; bases not matched to a gene: 14. This CDR3 region has 15 residues. CDR3 nucleotide sequence: TGTGCCAGCAGTGAACGGCCCGGGACTAGCATTATGCAGTACTTC. Protein sequence: CASSERPGTSIMQYF.

This clonotype has ten or more counts. The rearrangement links TRBV2 to TRBJ2-7, with a weak D call TRBD2 (6 bases). The CDR3 loop spans 11 amino acids. Per the germline V gene, CDR1 is SNHLY and CDR2 is FYNNEI. V was trimmed by 8 bases and J by 6 bases, leaving 11 bases between them. The CDR3 region is CASGDWPEQYF. The CDR3 DNA is TGTGCCAGCGGGGACTGGCCCGAGCAGTACTTC.

The rearrangement joins TRBV9 to TRBJ1-2, with D perhaps TRBD1 (6 bases). Germline assignment: CDR1 SGDLS and CDR2 YYNGEE. Trimming removed 7 bases at V and 3 bases at J, with 22 bases between. This CDR3 spans 16 amino acids. CDR3: CASRELGHPLDYGYTF. Here the CDR3 DNA reads TGTGCCAGCCGCGAACTGGGACACCCTCTGGACTATGGCTACACCTTC.

The J gene is TRBJ2-2, the V gene TRBV6-5; weak D call: TRBD2 (6 bases). CDR3 length: 16 residues. V gave up 0 bases and J gave up 2 bases, with 10 bases separating them. Germline V gene data show CDR1 as MNHEY and CDR2 as SVGAGI. In DNA, the CDR3 is TGTGCCAGCAGTTACTCGGCTAGCGAAAACACCGGGGAGCTGTTTTTT. Encoded protein: CASSYSASENTGELFF.

This clonotype was recorded many times. The chain couples TRBV7-6 to TRBJ2-7; D not certain. This CDR3 is built from 13 residues. Trimming shortened V by 5 bases and J by 7 bases, and 15 bases separated the two germline ends. Germline CDR1 reads SGHVS; CDR2 reads FNYEAQ. The CDR3 loop is CASSGRLMEEQYF. The CDR3 DNA is TGTGCCAGCAGCGGACGGTTGATGGAAGAGCAGTACTTC. Looking up the rest from reference TRBV7-6 and TRBJ2-7 gives the full variable domain: GAGVSQSPRYKVTKRGQDVALRCDPISGHVSLYWYRQALGQGPEFLTYFNYEAQQDKSGLPNDRFSAERPEGSISTLTIQRTEQRDSAMYRCASSGRLMEEQYFGPGTRLTVT.

This clonotype was found many times. The chain uses TRBV10-3 and TRBJ1-4; TRBD1 matches 7 bases. The CDR3 has 15 amino acids. The V gene end was trimmed by 11 bases and the J gene end by 0 bases; junction bases not matched to a gene: 9. CDR1 and CDR2 (germline): ENHRY, SYGVKD. CDR3 DNA sequence: TGTGCCTCAGGGACAGATCTTGCAACTAATGAAAAACTGTTTTTT. Translating it yields CASGTDLATNEKLFF.

This clonotype was seen repeatedly, ten times or more. The rearrangement uses TRBV6-5 and TRBJ2-5; TRBD1 agrees at 9 bases. J was trimmed by 1 base and V by 2 bases; bases with no gene match: 2. This CDR3 is 15 amino acids long. Germline CDR1 MNHEY, CDR2 SVGAGI. CDR3 region: CASSYDRGAQETQYF. CDR3 in DNA: TGTGCCAGCAGTTACGACAGGGGGGCCCAAGAGACCCAGTACTTC.

The chain uses TRBV12-3 or TRBV12-4 and TRBJ1-5; no firm D call. Trimming removed 3 bases from V and 7 bases from J, with 10 bases in between. The CDR3 totals 13 residues. The CDR3 DNA sequence: TGTGCCAGCAGTTTGCGGGCGCCGCAGCCCCAGCATTTT. Translating it yields CASSLRAPQPQHF.

In this sample, this clonotype turned up many times. J is TRBJ1-1 and V is TRBV12-3 or TRBV12-4, with a tentative D call TRBD1 (5 bases). CDR3 size: 16 residues. Trimming took off 3 bases at V and 0 bases at J, with 14 bases between the two ends. The CDR3 reads CASSFWAGTMNTEAFF. In nucleotides, the CDR3 is TGTGCCAGCAGTTTTTGGGCAGGGACCATGAACACTGAAGCTTTCTTT.

At least ten counts were recorded for this clonotype. The rearrangement uses TRBV28 and TRBJ1-5; unclear D gene. The V and J ends lost 5 bases and 4 bases respectively, with 18 bases between them. This CDR3 is 16 amino acids long. Looked up from germline, CDR1 is MDHEN and CDR2 is SYDVKM. The chain's CDR3 is CASSLTGFDGNQPQHF. CDR3 coding DNA: TGTGCCAGCAGTCTCACCGGGTTCGACGGAAATCAGCCCCAGCATTTT.

In regard to this clonotype: One end of the junction varies from germline; a read error may be responsible. V and J are TRBV11-2 and TRBJ1-6; D is possibly TRBD1 (6 bases). Per the germline V gene, CDR1 is SGHAT and CDR2 is FQNNGV. This CDR3 region has 16 residues. The CDR3 DNA reads as TGTGCCACCAGCGGGGGATCCGGGACAAGAGATTCACCCCTCCACTTT. Translating gives CATSGGSGTRDSPLHF.

V and J are TRBV20-1 and TRBJ2-5; 8 bases agree with TRBD2. The CDR3 has 14 residues. After removal of 5 bases from V and 5 bases from J, the junction contained 10 bases not matched to a gene. Germline V gives CDR1 DFQATT, CDR2 SNEGSKA (reference sequence). The CDR3 protein is CSAYSSGSVETQYF. The CDR3 DNA sequence: TGCAGTGCTTACTCGAGCGGGAGTGTCGAGACCCAGTACTTC.

This clonotype came up many times. The chain couples TRBV28 to TRBJ1-2; D gene ambiguous. The CDR3 contains 14 residues. Deletions cut 2 bases from V and 8 bases from J, with 15 bases between. Germline V CDR1 and CDR2: MDHEN, SYDVKM. CDR3 sequence (DNA): TGTGCCAGCAGTTTAATGGGCGGAAACTGGGGCTACACCTTC. This gives the protein CASSLMGGNWGYTF.

The rearrangement uses TRBV27 and TRBJ2-3, with 9 positions matching TRBD2. CDR1 and CDR2 (germline): MNHEY, SMNVEV (reference sequence). V lost 6 bases and J lost 6; bases outside the gene matches: 13. This CDR3 has 16 residues. The CDR3 bases are TGTGCCAGCAGCCTTCAGCGGGAGGTGTTCGCGGATACGCAGTATTTT. It yields the protein CASSLQREVFADTQYF.

This clonotype has at least ten counts. The V call is TRBV12-3 or TRBV12-4, the J call TRBJ2-7; TRBD1 matches 11 bases. The CDR3 covers 15 residues. The junction had 9 bases not matched to a gene; V was cut back by 5 bases and J by 6 bases. CDR3 DNA: TGTGCCAGCAGTCAAGAGGGACAGGGGGTACTCGAGCAGTACTTC. Its translation is CASSQEGQGVLEQYF.

This clonotype appeared a few times. The chain employs TRBV20-1 and TRBJ1-5; D is unresolved. The CDR3 contains 13 residues. Germline CDR1 reads DFQATT; CDR2 reads SNEGSKA (reference sequence). Deletions cut 0 bases from V and 2 bases from J, with 5 bases between. This CDR3 is CSARDGRNQPQHF. CDR3 coding DNA: TGCAGTGCTAGAGATGGCCGCAATCAGCCCCAGCATTTT.

This clonotype was observed at least ten times. J is TRBJ2-7 and V is TRBV2, with D possibly TRBD1 on 5 matching bases. V gave up 0 bases and J gave up 4 bases, with 7 bases separating them. Germline V CDR1 and CDR2: SNHLY, FYNNEI. The CDR3 contains 13 residues. CDR3: CASSEAQGYEQYF. The CDR3 bases are TGTGCCAGCAGTGAAGCCCAGGGTTACGAGCAGTACTTC.